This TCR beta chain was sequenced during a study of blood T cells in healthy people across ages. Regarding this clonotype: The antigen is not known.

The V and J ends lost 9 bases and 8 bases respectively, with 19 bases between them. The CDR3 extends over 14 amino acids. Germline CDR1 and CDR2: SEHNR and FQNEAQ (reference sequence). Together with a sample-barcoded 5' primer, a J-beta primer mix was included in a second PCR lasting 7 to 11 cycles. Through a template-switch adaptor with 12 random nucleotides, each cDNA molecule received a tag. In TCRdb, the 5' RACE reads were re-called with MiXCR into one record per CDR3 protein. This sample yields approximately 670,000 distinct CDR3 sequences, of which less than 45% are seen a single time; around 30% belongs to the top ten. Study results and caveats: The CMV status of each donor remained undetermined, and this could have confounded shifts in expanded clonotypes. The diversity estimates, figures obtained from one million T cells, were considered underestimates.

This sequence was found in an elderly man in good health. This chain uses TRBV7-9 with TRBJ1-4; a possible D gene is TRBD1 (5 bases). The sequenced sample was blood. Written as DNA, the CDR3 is TGTGCCAGTAACCCGGCAGGGCTTAAGGAAAAACTGTTTTTT. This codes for CASNPAGLKEKLFF.